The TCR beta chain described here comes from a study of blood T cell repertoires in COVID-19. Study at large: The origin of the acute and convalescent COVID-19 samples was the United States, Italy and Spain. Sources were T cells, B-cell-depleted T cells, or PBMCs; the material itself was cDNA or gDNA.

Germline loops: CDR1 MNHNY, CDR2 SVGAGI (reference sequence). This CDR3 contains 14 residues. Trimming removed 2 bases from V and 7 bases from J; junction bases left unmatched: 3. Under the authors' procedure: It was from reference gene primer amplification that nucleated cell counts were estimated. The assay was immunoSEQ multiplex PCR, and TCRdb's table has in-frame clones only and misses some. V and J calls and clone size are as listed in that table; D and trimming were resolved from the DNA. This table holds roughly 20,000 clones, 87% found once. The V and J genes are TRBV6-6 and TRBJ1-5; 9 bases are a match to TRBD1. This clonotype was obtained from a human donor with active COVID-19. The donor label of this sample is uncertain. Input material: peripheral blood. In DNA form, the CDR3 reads TGTGCCAGCAGTTACAGACAGGGGGGACAGCCCCAGCATTTT. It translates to CASSYRQGGQPQHF.